This T cell receptor (beta chain) comes out of a study of T cell changes during pregnancy in multiple sclerosis. In germline, CDR1 is MNHNS, CDR2 SASEGT. This CDR3 comprises 15 residues. V gave up 2 bases and J gave up 3 bases, with 11 bases separating them. Measured with immunoSEQ multiplex PCR; TCRdb has only the in-frame clones, and not every one. The sample has 20,000 to 25,000 clones; more than 70% are singletons. The starting material was CD8+ T cells from peripheral blood mononuclear cells, obtained before pregnancy. The TCR was taken from a female donor with multiple sclerosis, enrolled in a pregnancy study. The chain combines TRBV6-1 with TRBJ1-5; no reliable D call. The DNA for the CDR3 is TGTGCCAGCAGTGAACGCGGGCGGCCCAATCAGCCCCAGCATTTT. It is translated as CASSERGRPNQPQHF.